This note documents a single TCR beta chain sequence. Some clones are missing from TCRdb's copy, which holds only in-frame ones; the method was immunoSEQ multiplex PCR. The sample lists some 73,000 clones, roughly nine tenths seen once, with 4.7% in the top ten. The record originates from a study of technical replicates of blood from several donors. J gave up 5 bases and V 0 bases, and 6 bases lay outside the gene matches. CDR1 and CDR2 from the germline V gene are SGDLS and YYNGEE. CDR3 length: 15 residues. Material for sequencing was PBMCs. The TCR sequence derives from a human donor in good health. Some clones in this sample may be carry-over from other donors' samples. This sequence joins TRBV9 and TRBJ2-3; 7 bases map to TRBD2. This chain's CDR3 is CASSVVAGGRDTQYF. The CDR3, as DNA: TGTGCCAGCAGCGTAGTAGCGGGTGGACGAGATACGCAGTATTTT.